These 8 T cell receptor beta chains share one sample of origin, sequenced in a study of T cell responses to AZD1222 COVID-19 vaccine. Clones were sequenced by immunoSEQ multiplex PCR, and TCRdb holds only the in-frame ones, with some missing. The sample holds 180,000 or so clones, around 94% seen once. The source was peripheral blood, collected on day 0 of AZD1222 vaccination. These receptors were obtained from an adult in good health.

The chain carries TRBV9 and TRBJ2-5; D ambiguous. Trimming stripped 0 bases from V and 7 bases from J, with 13 bases between. From germline, CDR1 is SGDLS and CDR2 YYNGEE. This CDR3 region has 14 residues. DNA of the CDR3: TGTGCCAGCAGCGTAGACTCCCCGTCAGGGACCCAGTACTTC. This sequence encodes CASSVDSPSGTQYF.

V is TRBV28 and J is TRBJ1-4; D is undetermined. Germline assignment: CDR1 MDHEN and CDR2 SYDVKM. Trimming removed 7 bases at V and 7 bases at J, with 13 bases between. The CDR3 contains 13 residues. The DNA for the CDR3 is TGTGCCAGCAAAGGGAGGTTGGGTGAAAAACTGTTTTTT. This codes for CASKGRLGEKLFF.

V gene TRBV11-2 combines with J gene TRBJ2-1; D is tentatively TRBD1 or TRBD2 (5 bases each). The CDR3 totals 14 residues. Germline values: CDR1 SGHAT, CDR2 FQNNGV. Trimming stripped 3 bases from V and 9 bases from J, with 15 bases between. CDR3 loop: CASSLSGPNTEQFF. CDR3 sequence (DNA): TGTGCCAGCAGCTTGTCGGGACCGAACACTGAGCAGTTCTTC.

The V gene is TRBV4-1, the J gene TRBJ1-4; 7 nucleotides align to TRBD1. V was clipped by 6 bases and J by 9 bases; unmatched bases: 4. There are 12 residues in the CDR3. Germline values: CDR1 MGHRA, CDR2 YSYEKL. For the CDR3, the DNA is TGCGCCAGCAGAGAGACAGGGAAAAAACTGTTTTTT. Amino acids: CASRETGKKLFF.

A few counts support this clone. The rearrangement uses TRBV7-9 and TRBJ1-6; D is undetermined. V was shortened by 5 bases and J by 6 bases, with 20 bases between the two germline ends. Germline CDR1 reads SEHNR; CDR2 reads FQNEAQ (reference sequence). The CDR3 extends over 17 amino acids. The CDR3 DNA follows: TGTGCCAGCAGCCCGCCTCTAGGGATACGGGGTAATTCACCCCTCCACTTT. Protein sequence: CASSPPLGIRGNSPLHF.

The V call is TRBV5-4, the J call TRBJ1-2; 7 bases are a match to TRBD1. The V gene's germline CDR1 is SGHNT and CDR2 YYREEE (reference sequence). V lost 4 bases, J lost 1 base, and 4 bases stayed unmatched. The length of the CDR3 is 14 residues. Written as DNA, the CDR3 is TGTGCCAGCAGCACGGGACAGAGTAACTATGGCTACACCTTC. Its protein product is CASSTGQSNYGYTF.

V is TRBV5-4 and J is TRBJ2-1; possible D gene TRBD2, 5 bases. The CDR3 consists of 15 residues. V was shortened by 6 bases and J by 7 bases, with 20 bases between the two germline ends. The germline V gene encodes CDR1 SGHNT and CDR2 YYREEE (reference sequence). This chain's CDR3 is CASNLAGIMGNEQFF. The CDR3 DNA follows: TGTGCCAGCAACCTAGCCGGGATCATGGGTAATGAGCAGTTCTTC.

In this sample, this clone turned up once. This chain uses TRBV6-5 with TRBJ2-1; D is uncertain. V dropped 6 bases and J dropped 8 bases, with 20 bases sitting between them. Germline V lookup: CDR1 MNHEY, CDR2 SVGAGI. The CDR3 has 15 residues. The CDR3 nucleotides read TGTGCCAGCAGCCAGACTCCAACAATGGTCGATGAGCAGTTCTTC. Protein sequence: CASSQTPTMVDEQFF.